This TCR beta chain was observed in a study of CD8+CD57+ T cells in acquired aplastic anemia listed by TCRdb under 2018. Concerning the study at large: DNA extracted from sorted CD4+ and CD8+ cells had a mean of roughly 3 ug, with a range of 0.2 to 27.4 ug. A CD8+CD57+ expansion meant a frequency higher than the mean frequency seen in healthy subjects. On the study overall, not on this receptor specifically: Patients and healthy controls showed no significant difference in CD8+ Simpson's diversity (P=0.060). About 30 CD8+ CDR3 sequences were found in both patients and controls but appeared to be highly expressed in patients and within the immunodominant clones of the patients.

This clonotype came up many times. This clone's antigen is unknown. No qualities accompany the bases; no much larger clone lies one base away. Genomic DNA was used as template for profiling of TCR beta VDJ combinations and CDR3 sequences. An Illumina HiSeq 2000 was the platform used for TCR repertoire sequencing. The published analysis was carried out like this. TRBV/TRBJ rearrangement plots, CDR3 size and DJ length profiles, and Simpson's diversity index were used to evaluate the repertoires. The most abundant DNA sequence in the deep sequencing data was taken as the immunodominant clone. CDR3 amino acid sequences were checked for sharing between subjects and were compared against published repertoires and the VDJdb database. Using fastp trimming at Q25 and MiXCR clonotype assembly, TCRdb reanalyzed the public sequencing data and kept in-frame beta chains. Every distinct CDR3 protein forms one entry, paired with its most common genes and DNA. TCRdb's processing, not the authors', yielded these V and J calls. In this sample the table shows more than 150,000 distinct CDR3 sequences, over 40% of which occur a single time. The ten largest clones represent about 2% of the sample.

Flow cytometry had shown CD8+CD57+ cell expansion in the patients selected for sequencing. All patients had severe acquired aplastic anemia diagnosed by International Study of Aplastic Anemia and Agranulocytosis and Camitta criteria. No patient had received any therapy when blood was sampled. In this study, sorted CD4+ and CD8+ T cells from the blood of healthy subjects and of severe aplastic anemia patients had their TCR repertoires deep-sequenced. Patients were enrolled under clinicaltrials.gov protocols 00001620, 01623167, 00001397, 00071045, 00081523 and 00961064 in the USA. Ficoll-Paque density gradient centrifugation was used to isolate peripheral blood mononuclear cells. CD4+ and CD8+ T cells were sorted by FACS or magnetic beads before DNA extraction. The CDR3 has 15 amino acids, counting the end cysteine and phenylalanine. The read is trimmed to its CDR3 DNA, 45 bases read in frame from base 1. Trimming takes 1 base from V and 0 bases from J, and the germline ends sit 9 bases apart. CDR1 and CDR2 were assigned from the germline V gene as MGHDK and SYGVNS.

Sequenced material: sorted CD4+, CD8+, or CD8+CD57+ T cells (not recorded which) from PBMCs. The receptor's source is a human donor with aplastic anemia. In this chain, TRBV25-1 is recombined with TRBJ2-5; the D gene remains uncertain. The CDR3 reads CASSEFHTYQETQYF. The DNA sequence is given as TGTGCCAGCAGTGAATTTCACACGTACCAAGAGACCCAGTACTTC.